Here is one T cell receptor beta chain with its context. As yet, its antigen is unknown. This entry is derived from a study of cytomegalovirus exposure and HLA in healthy donors. Across the whole study: Inside one of the first data releases sat tens of millions of unique TCRs taken from HLA-typed donors. Study findings and constraints: When analyzed later, a missense DCLRE1C variant was found to be linked to TCR beta V- and J-gene trimming. In an earlier analysis, about 87% or about 30%: the productive usage of most TCR beta V segments. After further analysis at a later stage, 16,951 TCR beta sequences were associated with HLA alleles at 0.05 false discovery rate.

The germline V and J ends were trimmed by 5 bases and 6 bases, with 18 bases remaining between them. There are 15 residues in the CDR3. Germline V CDR1 and CDR2: LGHNA, YSLEER. Vbeta (60) and Jbeta (13) primers were used in the PCR. Repertoires were generated with immunoSEQ multiplex PCR, while TCRdb's copy carries only in-frame clones and drops some. The sample lists 55,000 to 75,000 clones, 60% to 70% occurring once. The gene calls are TRBV4-3 and TRBJ2-3; D is perhaps TRBD1 (5 bases). The sequence came from a man between 35 and 55 years old in good health and CMV-seropositive. The sample consisted of PBMCs. The CDR3 region has the DNA TGCGCCAGCAGCACGAGAGACAGCGCCCTGGATACGCAGTATTTT. Translating gives CASSTRDSALDTQYF.